The clone carrying this T cell receptor (beta chain) has only a few counts. The antigen is undetermined. Time point: newly diagnosed GD, antithyroid drugs for less than 3 months. TCR sequences were obtained from RNA taken from PBMCs. From each patient, around 8.9 milliliters of peripheral blood was drawn and collected into an EDTA anticoagulant tube. These data originate in a study of regulatory T cells in long-lasting Graves disease. The germline V gene encodes CDR1 MNHEY and CDR2 SVGAGI. The length of the CDR3 is 13 residues. The ends were cut back, 2 bases at V and 3 bases at J, with 7 bases in the middle. CDR3 regions were amplified by Arm-PCR using iRepertoire HTBI primers to build TCR beta libraries. TCRdb independently ran MiXCR on the multiplex PCR reads; one entry per CDR3 protein. Of around 470,000 distinct CDR3 sequences in the sample, about 14% were seen once. Findings and limits, study-wide: Newly diagnosed patients had higher TCR diversity than persistent Graves' patients did.

These data also featured in a second study, about T cells in Graves' hyperthyroidism and ophthalmopathy.

The clonotype originates from a woman between 50 and 59 years old with Graves disease. The source material was peripheral blood mononuclear cells (PBMCs), sampled at new diagnosis, from a patient treated with antithyroid drugs. The chain uses TRBV6-5 and TRBJ1-2; D perhaps matches TRBD1 (5 bases). The CDR3 loop reads CASSYGGDYGYTF. The CDR3 nucleotides are TGTGCCAGCAGTTACGGGGGTGACTATGGCTACACCTTC.